This note documents a single T cell receptor beta chain sequence. Its antigen is not known. The data are from a study of response to subunit inactivated influenza vaccine. General study results and limits: Authors proposed each seasonal influenza vaccination draws in few new T cells.

TCRdb re-called the RT-PCR reads through MiXCR, storing one row per CDR3 protein. The sample has a few hundred thousand distinct CDR3 sequences, 20% to 25% seen once. The material sequenced was PBMCs from blood, taken about 20 months after vaccination. The sequence was collected from a man aged 50 to 69 who received an inactivated influenza vaccine.

This CDR3 reads CSASQTVNQPQHF. CDR3 nucleotide sequence: TGCAGTGCTAGCCAGACAGTCAATCAGCCCCAGCATTTT. The chain carries TRBV20-1 and TRBJ1-5; tentatively, D is TRBD1 (5 bases). Germline CDR1 is DFQATT and CDR2 is SNEGSKA (reference sequence). V dropped 3 bases and J dropped 3 bases, with 9 bases sitting between them. The CDR3 extends over 13 amino acids.